What follows are 5 T cell receptor beta chains derived from one specimen sequenced in a study of blood T cell repertoires in COVID-19. The table came from immunoSEQ multiplex PCR; TCRdb's copy has only in-frame clones and leaves some out. The sample has roughly 120,000 clones, around 80% seen once; the top ten hold less than 2%. Sequenced sample: peripheral blood. The receptors stem from a man aged 65-85 years with acute or convalescent COVID-19.

The V and J genes are TRBV18 and TRBJ2-7; 10 bases line up with TRBD1. From germline, CDR1 is KGHSH and CDR2 LQKENI. Trimming removed 5 bases from V and 3 bases from J; junction bases left unmatched: 10. The CDR3 sequence is 16 residues long. CDR3 nucleotide sequence: TGTGCCAGCTCATCGCGGACAGGGGGAGGCTACTACGAGCAGTACTTC. Amino acids: CASSSRTGGGYYEQYF.

There are a few counts of this clone. The rearrangement uses TRBV30 and TRBJ1-1, with D perhaps matching TRBD1 (5 bases). Germline CDR1 reads GTSNPN; CDR2 reads SVGIG (reference sequence). The CDR3 length is 15 residues. Trimming removed 4 bases at V and 3 bases at J, with 18 bases between. The CDR3 loop is CAWTSQGDGDTEAFF. CDR3 sequence (DNA): TGTGCCTGGACCTCTCAAGGGGATGGGGACACTGAAGCTTTCTTT. Filled out from reference TRBV30 and TRBJ1-1, the complete variable domain reads SQTIHQWPATLVQPVGSPLSLECTVEGTSNPNLYWYRQAAGRGLQLLFYSVGIGQISSEVPQNLSASRPQDRQFILSSKKLLLSDSGFYLCAWTSQGDGDTEAFFGQGTRLTVV.

With regard to this clone: A read error is possible here, since a much larger clone lies one base away. The chain combines TRBV3-1 (or the pseudogene TRBV3-2) with TRBJ1-2; possibly TRBD1 for D (5 bases). This CDR3 comprises 11 residues. Germline V gene data show CDR1 as LGHDT and CDR2 as YNNKEL (reference sequence). Trimming pared 4 bases from V and 7 bases from J, leaving 7 bases between. The CDR3 coding sequence is TGTGCCAGCAGCCCAGGGTTTGGCTACACCTTC. Translated: CASSPGFGYTF.

The V gene is TRBV15, the J gene TRBJ2-3; 11 bases align to TRBD2. The CDR3 is 17 residues long. The V gene end was trimmed by 0 bases and the J gene end by 5 bases; junction bases not matched to a gene: 7. Germline V gene lookup returns CDR1 LNHNV and CDR2 YYDKDF (reference sequence). The CDR3 protein is CATSREVAGGRGDTQYF. CDR3 sequence (DNA): TGTGCCACCAGCAGAGAGGTAGCGGGGGGGCGAGGAGATACGCAGTATTTT.

This clone was detected once. The V call is TRBV9, the J call TRBJ2-5; 9 nucleotides agree with TRBD2. The V segment lost 3 bases and the J segment 7 bases; nucleotides outside the gene matches: 4. CDR3 length: 13 amino acids. Germline-derived CDR1 and CDR2 are SGDLS and YYNGEE. In nucleotides, the CDR3 is TGTGCCAGCAGCGGAGCGGGGGGTAGGACCCAGTACTTC. The encoded protein is CASSGAGGRTQYF. Combining the CDR3 with reference TRBV9 and TRBJ2-5 gives the whole variable domain DSGVTQTPKHLITATGQRVTLRCSPRSGDLSVYWYQQSLDQGLQFLIQYYNGEERAKGNILERFSAQQFPDLHSELNLSSLELGDSALYFCASSGAGGRTQYFGPGTRLLVL.